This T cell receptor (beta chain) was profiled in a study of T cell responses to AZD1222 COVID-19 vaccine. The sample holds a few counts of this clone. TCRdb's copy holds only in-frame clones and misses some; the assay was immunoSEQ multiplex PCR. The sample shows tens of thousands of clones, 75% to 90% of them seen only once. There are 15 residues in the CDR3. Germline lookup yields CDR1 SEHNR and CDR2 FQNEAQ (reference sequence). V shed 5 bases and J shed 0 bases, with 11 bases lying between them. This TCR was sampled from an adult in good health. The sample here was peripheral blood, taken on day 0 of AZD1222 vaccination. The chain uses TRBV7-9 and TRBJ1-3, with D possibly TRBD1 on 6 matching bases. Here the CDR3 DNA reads TGTGCCAGCAGCGGAACAGGGAGCTCTGGAAACACCATATATTTT. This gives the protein CASSGTGSSGNTIYF.